The 19 T cell receptor beta chains in this list originate from one sample, sequenced in a study of T-cell reconstitution after alpha-beta-depleted transplantation in children. Unique molecular identifiers were incorporated when the TCRbeta library was constructed. One entry per CDR3 protein, called by TCRdb with MiXCR from the PCR reads. The data show about 980,000 distinct CDR3 sequences, about 31% seen once. The starting material was PBMCs, mostly from graft donor cells, obtained 360 days after TCRalphabeta/CD19-depleted stem cell transplant. The receptors originated from a boy less than two years old who had a stem cell transplant for SCID, so the T cells may come from the graft donor.

This clonotype was seen a single time. V and J are TRBV4-2 and TRBJ2-7, with D perhaps matching TRBD1 (7 bases). This CDR3 contains 16 residues. V gave up 1 base and J gave up 5 bases, with 18 bases separating them. In germline, CDR1 is LGHNA, CDR2 YNFKEQ. The CDR3 is CASSQGTTGRLDEQYF. Written as DNA, the CDR3 is TGTGCCAGCAGCCAAGGTACGACAGGGAGGTTGGACGAGCAGTACTTC.

This clonotype occurred a few times. CDR3 amino acids: CSASLGNRLSNQPQHF. For the CDR3, the DNA is TGCAGTGCTAGTCTTGGGAATAGGCTTAGCAATCAGCCCCAGCATTTT. This chain uses TRBV20-1 with TRBJ1-5; D call uncertain. The CDR3 contains 16 residues. CDR1 is DFQATT and CDR2 is SNEGSKA in the germline V gene (reference sequence). The V and J ends lost 3 bases and 0 bases respectively, with 15 bases between them.

This clonotype was observed a few times. V and J are TRBV9 and TRBJ2-2; 8 bases map to TRBD2. J gave up 1 base and V 0 bases, and 8 bases lay outside the gene matches. Germline CDR1 SGDLS, CDR2 YYNGEE. The CDR3 is made up of 18 amino acids. This chain's CDR3 is CASSVAAESGGNTGELFF. CDR3 nucleotides: TGTGCCAGCAGCGTAGCGGCCGAGAGCGGGGGGAACACCGGGGAGCTGTTTTTT. Combining the CDR3 with reference TRBV9 and TRBJ2-2 gives the whole variable domain DSGVTQTPKHLITATGQRVTLRCSPRSGDLSVYWYQQSLDQGLQFLIQYYNGEERAKGNILERFSAQQFPDLHSELNLSSLELGDSALYFCASSVAAESGGNTGELFFGEGSRLTVL.

This chain links TRBV4-3 with TRBJ2-7, with 9 bases aligning to TRBD1. Germline V gene sequence: CDR1 LGHNA, CDR2 YSLEER. Unmatched junction bases numbered 2, after V lost 2 bases and J lost 0 bases. The CDR3 length is 15 residues. In DNA form, the CDR3 reads TGCGCCAGCAGCCAACGACAGGGGGTCTCCTACGAGCAGTACTTC. It translates to CASSQRQGVSYEQYF.

This clonotype showed up just a few times. The CDR3 DNA reads TGCGCCAGCAGCCCCACAGGACGCCCGAACAACCATGAGCAGTTCTTC. It specifies CASSPTGRPNNHEQFF. This sequence joins TRBV5-1 and TRBJ2-1, with D perhaps matching TRBD1 (5 bases). The CDR3 contains 16 residues. Per the germline V gene, CDR1 is SGHRS and CDR2 is YFSETQ. The germline V and J ends were trimmed by 4 bases and 8 bases, with 22 bases remaining between them.

The rearrangement joins TRBV10-3 to TRBJ2-7, with 11 bases fitting TRBD2. This CDR3 comprises 15 residues. Germline-derived CDR1 and CDR2 are ENHRY and SYGVKD. V shed 4 bases and J 2 bases; nucleotides not matched to a gene: 4. The chain's CDR3 is CAISGTSGPPYEQYF. The CDR3 nucleotides are TGTGCCATCAGTGGGACTAGCGGGCCACCCTACGAGCAGTACTTC.

This chain connects TRBV28 to TRBJ1-5, with a tentative D call TRBD1 (6 bases). The germline V gene has CDR1 MDHEN and CDR2 SYDVKM. The V end lost 4 bases, the J end lost 0 bases, and 16 bases lay between the germline ends. The CDR3 extends over 17 amino acids. CDR3 sequence (DNA): TGTGCCAGCAGTTATCGGGGGGGGCTTTATAGCAATCAGCCCCAGCATTTT. It yields the protein CASSYRGGLYSNQPQHF.

This clonotype was detected a few times. This rearrangement joins TRBV7-3 to TRBJ2-2, with 13 positions matching TRBD2. Germline V gene lookup returns CDR1 SGHTA and CDR2 FQGTGA. The CDR3 contains 15 residues. Unmatched junction bases numbered 4, after V lost 8 bases and J lost 4 bases. CDR3 in amino acids: CASGLAGAGTGELFF. CDR3 nucleotide sequence: TGTGCCAGCGGACTAGCGGGGGCTGGCACCGGGGAGCTGTTTTTT. The whole variable domain, filled in from reference TRBV7-3 and TRBJ2-2, reads GAGVSQTPSNKVTEKGKYVELRCDPISGHTALYWYRQSLGQGPEFLIYFQGTGAADDSGLPNDRFFAVRPEGSVSTLKIQRTERGDSAVYLCASGLAGAGTGELFFGEGSRLTVL.

This chain joins TRBV12-3 or TRBV12-4 and TRBJ1-5, with 9 bases that match TRBD1. The CDR3 has 16 residues. Trimming took 1 base from V and 10 from J; bases not matched to a gene: 11. In DNA form, the CDR3 reads TGTGCCAGCAGTTTAGGGGGACAGGGTGTGTTGATCCCCCAGCATTTT. Amino acid sequence: CASSLGGQGVLIPQHF.

V usage is TRBV6-1 and J usage is TRBJ1-1, with 10 bases that match TRBD1. V lost 5 bases to trimming and J lost 4 bases; unmatched junction nucleotides: 10. Germline CDR1 and CDR2: MNHNS and SASEGT. CDR3 size: 16 residues. CDR3 DNA: TGTGCCAGCAGTAAGGACGGGACAGGGGTGTTCACTGAAGCTTTCTTT. It is translated as CASSKDGTGVFTEAFF.

This clonotype was counted at least ten times. This rearrangement joins TRBV5-1 to TRBJ1-1; 8 nucleotides line up with TRBD1. Germline V gives CDR1 SGHRS, CDR2 YFSETQ. The CDR3 has 16 residues. Unmatched junction bases numbered 11, after V lost 4 bases and J lost 3 bases. This chain's CDR3 is CASSPRQGYMDTEAFF. CDR3 in DNA: TGCGCCAGCAGCCCCCGACAGGGGTATATGGACACTGAAGCTTTCTTT.

V is TRBV4-2 and J is TRBJ2-3; D unresolved. This CDR3 region has 15 residues. Between the trimmed V and J ends, which lost 5 bases and 3 bases, there was a span of 15 bases. CDR1 is LGHNA and CDR2 is YNFKEQ in the germline V gene. CDR3: CASSKLGLVTDTQYF. CDR3 bases: TGTGCCAGCAGCAAGCTTGGCCTTGTGACAGATACGCAGTATTTT.

The gene calls are TRBV12-3 or TRBV12-4 and TRBJ2-2; TRBD1 matches 11 bases. V gave up 5 bases and J gave up 2 bases; unmatched junction bases: 7. The CDR3 loop spans 17 amino acids. The CDR3 coding sequence is TGTGCCAGCAGTCGGACAGGGGGCGGGGAAAACACCGGGGAGCTGTTTTTT. Translating gives CASSRTGGGENTGELFF.

This chain uses TRBV5-5 with TRBJ1-5, with 7 bases aligning to TRBD1. Trimming removed 0 bases from V and 4 bases from J; junction bases left unmatched: 7. The CDR3 covers 16 residues. Germline CDR1 SGHKS, CDR2 YYEKEE (reference sequence). DNA for the CDR3: TGTGCCAGCAGCTTGGGCGAAGGGACAGCTAATCAGCCCCAGCATTTT. Translated: CASSLGEGTANQPQHF.

On this clonotype itself: At one boundary the junction diverges from the germline segment, which might be a read error. The V gene is TRBV2, the J gene TRBJ1-5; no clear D. This CDR3 comprises 16 residues. Germline values: CDR1 SNHLY, CDR2 FYNNEI. CDR3 bases: TGTACCAGCAGTCCATTCAACCCTCTGGGCAATCAGCCCCAGCATTTT. Translated, it gives CTSSPFNPLGNQPQHF. Filled out from reference TRBV2 and TRBJ1-5, the complete variable domain reads EPEVTQTPSHQVTQMGQEVILRCVPISNHLYFYWYRQILGQKVEFLVSFYNNEISEKSEIFDDQFSVERPDGSNFTLKIRSTKLEDSAMYFCTSSPFNPLGNQPQHFGDGTRLSIL.

J is TRBJ2-7 and V is TRBV18, with no clear D. V lost 2 bases, J lost 4 bases, and 6 bases lay in between. Germline V gene lookup returns CDR1 KGHSH and CDR2 LQKENI. CDR3 length: 12 amino acids. CDR3 region: CASSPVLYEQYF. CDR3 nucleotides: TGTGCCAGCTCACCAGTTTTGTACGAGCAGTACTTC. The whole variable domain, filled in from reference TRBV18 and TRBJ2-7, reads NAGVMQNPRHLVRRRGQEARLRCSPMKGHSHVYWYRQLPEEGLKFMVYLQKENIIDESGMPKERFSAEFPKEGPSILRIQQVVRGDSAAYFCASSPVLYEQYFGPGTRLTVT.

V usage is TRBV24-1 and J usage is TRBJ2-1; 8 bases are a match to TRBD1. This CDR3 spans 15 amino acids. Germline V CDR1 and CDR2: KGHDR, SFDVKD. V dropped 3 bases and J dropped 6; count of bases not matched to a gene: 6. CDR3 DNA sequence: TGTGCCACCAGTGATCCCCGGGACAGGAGCAATGAGCAGTTCTTC. Amino acid sequence: CATSDPRDRSNEQFF.

This sequence joins TRBV28 and TRBJ2-1; 7 nucleotides agree with TRBD1. Germline values: CDR1 MDHEN, CDR2 SYDVKM. The J segment lost 7 bases and the V segment lost 3 bases, leaving 12 bases of the junction unmatched. This CDR3 region has 16 residues. The CDR3 region is CASSFWKGGVGNEQFF. The CDR3 DNA follows: TGTGCCAGCAGTTTTTGGAAAGGGGGCGTGGGAAATGAGCAGTTCTTC.

The V gene is TRBV5-1, the J gene TRBJ2-6; D is undetermined. CDR1 is SGHRS, CDR2 YFSETQ, per germline. The V and J ends lost 6 bases and 1 base respectively, with 17 bases between them. The CDR3 covers 17 residues. This chain's CDR3 is CASTGIPPQSGANVLTF. The CDR3 nucleotides read TGCGCCAGCACTGGGATCCCCCCACAGTCTGGGGCCAACGTCCTGACTTTC. Drawing the rest from reference TRBV5-1 and TRBJ2-6, the complete variable domain is KAGVTQTPRYLIKTRGQQVTLSCSPISGHRSVSWYQQTPGQGLQFLFEYFSETQRNKGNFPGRFSGRQFSNSRSEMNVSTLELGDSALYLCASTGIPPQSGANVLTFGAGSRLTVL.